This T cell receptor (beta chain) was identified in a study of T cells after posttransplantation cyclophosphamide. Study-level results: Skin or GI-infiltrating T cells shared few TRB sequences with blood. Later blood repertoires were often dominated by clones from the donor CD8+ memory compartment. Recipient CMV seropositivity and CMV reactivation strongly tracked TRB clonality.

Methotrexate plus calcineurin inhibitor accompanied controls' myeloablative marrow transplants; sampling was 1 year later. Note on this clone: The antigen is undetermined.

Repertoires were generated with immunoSEQ multiplex PCR, while TCRdb's copy carries only in-frame clones and drops some. Found here are 3,000 to 4,000 clones, just under 75% of them singletons; the top ten hold roughly 50%. Per germline, CDR1 GTSNPN and CDR2 SVGIG (reference sequence). The CDR3 has 13 amino acids. Trimming took 0 bases from V and 16 from J, leaving 16 bases between them. The TCR comes from a female patient in her forties or fifties who received an allogeneic stem cell transplant from an unrelated donor, was CMV-positive, and had acute and chronic GVHD. The T cells may partly be graft donor cells. V is TRBV30 and J is TRBJ1-6; possibly TRBD1 for D (5 bases). The sample here was PBMCs, taken after allogeneic stem cell transplant with calcineurin inhibitor and methotrexate. The CDR3 DNA reads as TGTGCCTGGAGTGTACAGGTTCGGGTTCCTCTCCACTTT. This encodes CAWSVQVRVPLHF.